This TCR beta chain is drawn from a study of OX40 agonist ivuxolimab in advanced cancers. Concerning the study at large: The costimulatory receptor OX40 (CD134) was targeted by ivuxolimab, a fully human IgG2 agonistic monoclonal antibody. Intravenous ivuxolimab was administered to patients every 2 weeks at six dose levels: 0.01, 0.1, 0.3, 1.5, 3 and 10 mg/kg. Of the 50 to 55 dose-escalation patients, hepatocellular carcinoma was present in about 20, melanoma in some 15, renal cell carcinoma in 9 and head and neck cancer in 9. The dose-escalation cohort was almost 85% male with a mean age of approximately 60 years, ranging from roughly 20 to 80. Prior anti-PD-1, anti-PD-L1 or anti-CTLA-4 therapy was permitted, and 40% of dose-escalation patients had received checkpoint inhibitors. Three dose-escalation patients achieved partial responses, one with hepatocellular carcinoma and two with cutaneous melanoma. Peripheral TCRbeta sequencing was intended to test whether TCR sequence diversity was altered and clonal T-cell expansion was caused by ivuxolimab. The paper describes the monotherapy dose-escalation part (N of about 57 patients) of the phase I trial of ivuxolimab.

The trial excluded patients who had a history of autoimmune disease or were on systemic immunosuppression. Peripheral blood for TCR sequencing was collected from all dose cohorts at baseline, on cycle 4 day 1, and on cycle 7 day 1. The samples were taken from a phase I, first-in-human, multicenter, open-label dose-escalation trial of ivuxolimab. Adults with locally advanced or metastatic melanoma, renal cell, hepatocellular, or head and neck squamous cell carcinoma were enrolled in the trial. CD4+ and CD8+ T cells were sorted separately from peripheral blood before TCR sequencing. Genomic DNA was extracted from sorted cells for sequencing of the TCRbeta CDR3 region. The immunoSEQ Assay was used to sequence the TCRbeta CDR3 regions. TCRdb carries this immuneACCESS record with in-frame sequences only. Its versions omit some clonotypes, under half of them owing to an unresolved V gene in the studies checked, with the rest unexplained. The sample has about 83,000 clones on record, more than 80% of them singletons. The top ten clonotypes cover under 8.5% of the sample.

On this clone: Its binding antigen is unknown. Qualities for individual bases were not recorded, and no much larger clone is one base off.

Via the germline V gene, CDR1 is LGHNA and CDR2 YSLEER. The V and J ends are trimmed by 0 bases and 3 bases, leaving 8 bases between them. The CDR3 runs 14 amino acids, cysteine and phenylalanine included. Only the CDR3 region is kept as DNA, spanning 42 bases read in frame from base 1. On the study overall, not on this receptor specifically: In the 0.1-3.0 mg/kg groups, partial responders were among the patients with the lowest normalized peripheral clonal expansion, particularly in CD8+ T cells. After ivuxolimab, CD8+ T cells had more expanded clones than CD4+ T cells on average. At doses from 0.1 to 3.0 mg/kg, clonal expansion was seen in both CD4+ and CD8+ blood T cells between baseline and week 6. Low levels of normalized T-cell clonal expansion were also shown by some nonresponding patients. Which antigens the clonally expanded peripheral T cells were specific for was not determined.

The clonotype originates from an adult with an advanced solid tumor such as melanoma, head and neck, liver or kidney cancer. The specimen was CD4+ or CD8+ T cells sorted from blood, collected in a trial of the OX40 agonist ivuxolimab. This chain is built from TRBV4-3 and TRBJ1-2; the D gene is not confidently resolved. The nucleotide sequence is given as TGCGCCAGCAGCCAAGATCGGGGAGACTATGGCTACACCTTC. This gives the protein CASSQDRGDYGYTF.